This T cell receptor beta chain stems from a study of shared clonotypes between healthy human individuals. Regarding the study as a whole: Clonotypes shared by all four sorted-subset donors had higher generation probabilities than non-shared clonotypes.

It was across several immunoSEQ plates that each subset's genomic DNA was evenly split. Profiled with immunoSEQ multiplex PCR; TCRdb holds only in-frame clones, not every one. Found here are 2,100,000 or so clones, around 95% of them singletons; the top ten hold 0.13%. CDR1 is MGHRA and CDR2 is YSYEKL in the germline V gene. The CDR3 runs to 16 residues. Trimming removed 4 bases at V and 1 base at J, with 16 bases between. For this clone: Its matching antigen is unknown.

Adult donors, all healthy and HIV-negative, had no recent acute infections or vaccinations. A split of CD4+ cells into CD45RA+ naive and CD45RA-negative memory subsets was performed. The TCR originated in a man aged 18-30 years in good health. The chain combines TRBV4-1 with TRBJ2-5, with unresolved D. The sample taken for sequencing was naive CD4+ T cells sorted from blood. The subset here: CD45RA+ positively selected. In DNA form, the CDR3 reads TGCGCCAGCAGCCCGGCATTAATAGCCGCCCAAGAGACCCAGTACTTC. Its protein is CASSPALIAAQETQYF.